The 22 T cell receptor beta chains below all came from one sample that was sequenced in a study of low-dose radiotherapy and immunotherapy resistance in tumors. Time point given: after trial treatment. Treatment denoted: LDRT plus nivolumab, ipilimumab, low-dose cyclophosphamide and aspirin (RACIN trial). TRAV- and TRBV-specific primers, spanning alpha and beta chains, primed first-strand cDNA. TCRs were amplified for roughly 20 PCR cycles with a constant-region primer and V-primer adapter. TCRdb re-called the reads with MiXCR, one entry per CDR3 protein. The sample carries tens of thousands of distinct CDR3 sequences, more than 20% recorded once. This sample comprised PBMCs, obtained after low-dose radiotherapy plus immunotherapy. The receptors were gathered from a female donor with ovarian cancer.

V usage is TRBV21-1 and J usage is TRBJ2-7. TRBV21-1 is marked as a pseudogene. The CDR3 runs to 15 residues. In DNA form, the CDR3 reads TGTGCCAGCAGCAAAGAGAGGTATGACCCCTACGAGCAGTACTTC. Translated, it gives CASSKERYDPYEQYF.

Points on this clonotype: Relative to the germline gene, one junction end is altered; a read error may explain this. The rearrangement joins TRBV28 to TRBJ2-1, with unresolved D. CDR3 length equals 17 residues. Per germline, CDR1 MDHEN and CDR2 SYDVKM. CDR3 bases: TGTGCCACCAGTGATTTCGGGCAGGAACTCAGCAGCGCTGAGCAGTTCTTC. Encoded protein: CATSDFGQELSSAEQFF.

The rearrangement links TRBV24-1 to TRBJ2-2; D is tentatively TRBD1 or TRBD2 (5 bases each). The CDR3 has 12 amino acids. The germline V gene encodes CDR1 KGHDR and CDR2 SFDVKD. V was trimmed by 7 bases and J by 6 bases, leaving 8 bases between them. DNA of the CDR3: TGTGCCACCAGGAGGGGCCCCGGGGAGCTGTTTTTT. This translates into CATRRGPGELFF.

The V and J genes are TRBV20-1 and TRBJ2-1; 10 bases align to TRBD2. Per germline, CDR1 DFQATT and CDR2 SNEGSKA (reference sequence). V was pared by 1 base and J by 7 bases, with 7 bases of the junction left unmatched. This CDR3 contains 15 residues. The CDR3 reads CSARGPLAGVNEQFF. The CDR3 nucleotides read TGCAGTGCTAGAGGGCCTCTAGCGGGAGTGAATGAGCAGTTCTTC.

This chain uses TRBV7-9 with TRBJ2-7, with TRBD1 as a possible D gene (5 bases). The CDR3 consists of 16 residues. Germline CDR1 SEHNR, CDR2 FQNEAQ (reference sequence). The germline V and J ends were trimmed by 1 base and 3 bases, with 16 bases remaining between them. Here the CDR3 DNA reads TGTGCCAGCAGCTTAGTTGGGCAGGGATTAAACTACGAGCAGTACTTC. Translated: CASSLVGQGLNYEQYF.

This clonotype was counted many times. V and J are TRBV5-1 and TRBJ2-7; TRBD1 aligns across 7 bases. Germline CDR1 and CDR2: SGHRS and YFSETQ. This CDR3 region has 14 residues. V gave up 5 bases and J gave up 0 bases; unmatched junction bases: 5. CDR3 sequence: CASRIRDSSYEQYF. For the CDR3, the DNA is TGCGCCAGCAGAATACGGGACAGCTCCTACGAGCAGTACTTC.

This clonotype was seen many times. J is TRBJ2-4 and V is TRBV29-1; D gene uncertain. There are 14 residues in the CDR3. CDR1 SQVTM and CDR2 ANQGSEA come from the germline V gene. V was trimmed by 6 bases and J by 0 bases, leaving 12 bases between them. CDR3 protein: CSVRTALAKNIQYF. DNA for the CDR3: TGCAGCGTCCGGACGGCACTAGCCAAAAACATTCAGTACTTC.

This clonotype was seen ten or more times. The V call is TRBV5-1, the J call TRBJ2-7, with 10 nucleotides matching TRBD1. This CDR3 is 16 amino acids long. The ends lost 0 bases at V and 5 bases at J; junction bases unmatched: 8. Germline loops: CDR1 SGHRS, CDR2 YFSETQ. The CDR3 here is CASSLDGFGTGDEQYF. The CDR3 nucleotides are TGCGCCAGCAGCTTGGATGGTTTCGGGACAGGGGACGAGCAGTACTTC.

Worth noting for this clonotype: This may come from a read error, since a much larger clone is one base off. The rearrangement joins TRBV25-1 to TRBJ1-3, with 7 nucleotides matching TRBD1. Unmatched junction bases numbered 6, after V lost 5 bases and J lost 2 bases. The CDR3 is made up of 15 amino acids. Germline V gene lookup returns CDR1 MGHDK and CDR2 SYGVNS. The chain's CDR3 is CASSSSQGTGNTIYF. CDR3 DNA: TGTGCCAGCAGTTCCTCACAGGGGACTGGAAACACCATATATTTT.

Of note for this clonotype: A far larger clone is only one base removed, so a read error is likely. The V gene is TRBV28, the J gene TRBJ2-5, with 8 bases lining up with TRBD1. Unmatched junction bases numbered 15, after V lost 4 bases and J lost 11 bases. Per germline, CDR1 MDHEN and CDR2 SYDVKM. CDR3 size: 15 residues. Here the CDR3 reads CASSYGTGLNNEQYF. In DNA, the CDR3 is TGTGCCAGCAGTTACGGGACAGGCCTCAACAATGAGCAGTACTTC.

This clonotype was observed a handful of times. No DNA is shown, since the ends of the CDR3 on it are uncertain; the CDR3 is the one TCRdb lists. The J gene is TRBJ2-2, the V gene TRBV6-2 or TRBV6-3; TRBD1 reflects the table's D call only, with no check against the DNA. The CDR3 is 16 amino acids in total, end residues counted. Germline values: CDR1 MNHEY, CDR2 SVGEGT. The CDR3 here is CASSYVQGNTGELFFF.

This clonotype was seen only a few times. CDR3 nucleotide sequence: TGTGCCAGCAGCTTAGATGGGATTTCACCCCTCCACTTT. Residues: CASSLDGISPLHF. The V gene is TRBV7-2, the J gene TRBJ1-6, with D unresolved. CDR1 is SGHTA, CDR2 FQGNSA, per germline. The CDR3 is 13 amino acids. V lost 1 base and J lost 9, with 7 bases in between.

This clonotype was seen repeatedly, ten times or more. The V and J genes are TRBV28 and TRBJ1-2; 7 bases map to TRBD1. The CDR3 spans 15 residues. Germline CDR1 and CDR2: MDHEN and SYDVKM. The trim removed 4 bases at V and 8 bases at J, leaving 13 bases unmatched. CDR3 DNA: TGTGCCAGCAGTTATCGTCAGGGGGTAGTCTTCGGCTACACCTTC. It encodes CASSYRQGVVFGYTF.

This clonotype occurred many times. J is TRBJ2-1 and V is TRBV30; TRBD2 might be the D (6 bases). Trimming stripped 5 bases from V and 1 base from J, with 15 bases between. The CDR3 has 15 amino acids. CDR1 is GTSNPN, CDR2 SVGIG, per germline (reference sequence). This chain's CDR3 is CAWARLVGSYNEQFF. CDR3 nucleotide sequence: TGTGCCTGGGCGCGACTAGTCGGGTCCTACAATGAGCAGTTCTTC.

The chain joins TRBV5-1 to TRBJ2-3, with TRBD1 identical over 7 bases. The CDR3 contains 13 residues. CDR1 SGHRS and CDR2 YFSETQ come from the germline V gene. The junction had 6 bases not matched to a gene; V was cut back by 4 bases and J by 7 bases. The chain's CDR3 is CASSTDRLNTQYF. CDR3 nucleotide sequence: TGCGCCAGCAGCACGGACAGGTTGAATACGCAGTATTTT.

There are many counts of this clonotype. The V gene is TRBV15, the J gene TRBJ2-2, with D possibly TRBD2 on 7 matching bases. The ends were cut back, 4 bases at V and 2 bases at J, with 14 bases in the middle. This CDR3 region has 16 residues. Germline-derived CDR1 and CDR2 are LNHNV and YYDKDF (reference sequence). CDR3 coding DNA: TGTGCCACCAGCACCATACCGGGGGGCAACACCGGGGAGCTGTTTTTT. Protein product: CATSTIPGGNTGELFF.

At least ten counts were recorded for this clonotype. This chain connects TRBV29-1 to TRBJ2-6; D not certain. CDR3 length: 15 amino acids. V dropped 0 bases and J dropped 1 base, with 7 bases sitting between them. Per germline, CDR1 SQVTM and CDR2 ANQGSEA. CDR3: CSVEDGSSGANVLTF. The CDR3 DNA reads TGCAGCGTTGAAGACGGGTCGTCTGGGGCCAACGTCCTGACTTTC. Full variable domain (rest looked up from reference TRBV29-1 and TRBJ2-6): SAVISQKPSRDICQRGTSLTIQCQVDSQVTMMFWYRQQPGQSLTLIATANQGSEATYESGFVIDKFPISRPNLTFSTLTVSNMSPEDSSIYLCSVEDGSSGANVLTFGAGSRLTVL.

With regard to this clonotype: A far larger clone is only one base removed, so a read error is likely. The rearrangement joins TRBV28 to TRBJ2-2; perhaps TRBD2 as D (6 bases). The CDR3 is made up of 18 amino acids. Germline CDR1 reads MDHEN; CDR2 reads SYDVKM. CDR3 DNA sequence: TGTGCCAGCAGTCAGTACTCCAGCGGGCTCGCGAACACCGGGGAGCCGTTTTTT. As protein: CASSQYSSGLANTGEPFF.

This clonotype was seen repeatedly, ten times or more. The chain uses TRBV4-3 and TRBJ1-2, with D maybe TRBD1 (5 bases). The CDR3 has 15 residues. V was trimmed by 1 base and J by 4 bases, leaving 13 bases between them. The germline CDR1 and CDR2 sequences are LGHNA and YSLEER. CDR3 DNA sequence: TGCGCCAGCAGCCAAGCTCCCCCAGGGACCTATGGCTACACCTTC. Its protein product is CASSQAPPGTYGYTF.

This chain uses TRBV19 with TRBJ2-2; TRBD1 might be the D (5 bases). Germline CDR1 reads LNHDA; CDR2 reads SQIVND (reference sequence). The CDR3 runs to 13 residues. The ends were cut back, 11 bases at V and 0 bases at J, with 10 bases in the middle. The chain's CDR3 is CAGADPNTGELFF. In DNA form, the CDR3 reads TGTGCCGGGGCGGACCCGAACACCGGGGAGCTGTTTTTT.

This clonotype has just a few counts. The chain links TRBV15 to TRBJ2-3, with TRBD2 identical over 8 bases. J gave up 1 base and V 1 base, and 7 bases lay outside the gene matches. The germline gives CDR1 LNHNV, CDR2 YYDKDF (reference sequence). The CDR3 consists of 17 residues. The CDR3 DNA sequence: TGTGCCACCAGCAGAGGTCGACTAGCGAGGGGCACAGATACGCAGTATTTT. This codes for CATSRGRLARGTDTQYF.

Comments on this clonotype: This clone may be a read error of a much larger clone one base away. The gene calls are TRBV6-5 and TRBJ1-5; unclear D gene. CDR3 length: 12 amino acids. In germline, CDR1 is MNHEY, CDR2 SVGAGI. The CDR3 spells CASSSLGQPHHF. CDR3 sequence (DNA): TGTGCCAGCAGTTCCCTGGGTCAGCCCCACCATTTT.